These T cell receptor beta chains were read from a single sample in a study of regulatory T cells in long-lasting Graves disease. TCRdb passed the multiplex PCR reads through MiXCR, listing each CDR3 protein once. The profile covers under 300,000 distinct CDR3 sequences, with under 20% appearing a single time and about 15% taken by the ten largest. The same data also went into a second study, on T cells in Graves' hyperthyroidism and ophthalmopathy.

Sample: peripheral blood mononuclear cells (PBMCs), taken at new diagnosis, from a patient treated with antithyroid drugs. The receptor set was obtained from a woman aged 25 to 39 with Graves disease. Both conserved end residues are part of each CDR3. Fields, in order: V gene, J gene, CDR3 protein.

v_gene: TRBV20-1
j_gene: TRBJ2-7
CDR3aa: CSGGTGASYEQYF

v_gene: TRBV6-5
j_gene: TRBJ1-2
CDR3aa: CASSYSRENGYTF

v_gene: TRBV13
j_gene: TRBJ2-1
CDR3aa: CASRWDRDGNEQFF

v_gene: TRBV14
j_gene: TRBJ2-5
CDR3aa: CASSSLTSVETQYF

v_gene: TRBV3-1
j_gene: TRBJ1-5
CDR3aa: CASSQDSGTGASNQPQHF

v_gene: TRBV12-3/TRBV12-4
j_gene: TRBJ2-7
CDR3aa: CASSLRGGPREQYF

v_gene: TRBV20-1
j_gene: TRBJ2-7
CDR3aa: CSARDLKTTGGPYEQYF

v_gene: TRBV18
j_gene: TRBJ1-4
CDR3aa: CASSLSGLSNEKLFF

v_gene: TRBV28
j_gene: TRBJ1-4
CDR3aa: CASLGSSEPNEKLFF

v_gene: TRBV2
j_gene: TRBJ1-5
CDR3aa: CASRAPTGGRQPQHF

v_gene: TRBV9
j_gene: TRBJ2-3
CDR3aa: CASSVGDTDTQYF

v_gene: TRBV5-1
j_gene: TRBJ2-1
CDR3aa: CASSRTTVSSYNEQFF

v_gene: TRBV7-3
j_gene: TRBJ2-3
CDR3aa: CASSPGTPDTQYF

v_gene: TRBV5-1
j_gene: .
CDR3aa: CASSPRLAGGFYEQFF

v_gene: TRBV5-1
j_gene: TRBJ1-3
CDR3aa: CASRLSSGNTIYF

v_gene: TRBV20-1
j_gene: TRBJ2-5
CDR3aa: CSARDLETQYF

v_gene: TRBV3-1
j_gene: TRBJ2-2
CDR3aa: CASSQGDGRAGELFF

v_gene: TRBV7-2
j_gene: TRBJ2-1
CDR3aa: CASSRPGLAGGVGFLNEQFF

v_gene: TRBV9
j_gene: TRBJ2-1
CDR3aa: CASSVEPLRDEQFF

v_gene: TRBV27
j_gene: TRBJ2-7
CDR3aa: CASSHRGPLYEQYF

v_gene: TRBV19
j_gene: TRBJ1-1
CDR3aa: CASSLDRGAFF

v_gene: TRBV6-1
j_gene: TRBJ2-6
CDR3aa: CASSPSGTGISGANVLTF

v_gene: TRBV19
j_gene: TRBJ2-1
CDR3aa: CASSKIPGVGGNEQFF

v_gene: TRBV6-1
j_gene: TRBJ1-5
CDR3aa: CASSESGNSNQPQHF

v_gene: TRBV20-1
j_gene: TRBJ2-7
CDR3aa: CSASTPASYEQYF

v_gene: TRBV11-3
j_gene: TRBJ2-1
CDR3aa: CASSSSGGNNEQFF

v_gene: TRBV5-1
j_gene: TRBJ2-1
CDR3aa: CASSLRGDLINNEQFF

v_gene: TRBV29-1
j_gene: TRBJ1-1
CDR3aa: CSVRVNTEAFF

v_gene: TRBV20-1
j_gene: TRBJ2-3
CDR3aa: CSAVTSRGTDTQYF

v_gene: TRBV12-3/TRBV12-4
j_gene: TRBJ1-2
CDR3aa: CASNEGSNYGYTF

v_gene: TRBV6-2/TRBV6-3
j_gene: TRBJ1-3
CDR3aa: CASSYRHPVSGNTIYF

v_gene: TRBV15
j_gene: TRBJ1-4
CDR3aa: CATSRELGPSEKLFF

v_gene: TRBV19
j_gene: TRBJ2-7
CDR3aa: CASSIRFEGPYEQYF

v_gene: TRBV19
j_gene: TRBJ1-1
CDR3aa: CATLRPGSITEASF

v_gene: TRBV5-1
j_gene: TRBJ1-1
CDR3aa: CASSSTGVATEAFF

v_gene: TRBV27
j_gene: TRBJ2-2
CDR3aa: CASSPPSGGAVGELFF

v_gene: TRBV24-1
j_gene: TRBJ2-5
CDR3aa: CATSDSGQGQETQYF

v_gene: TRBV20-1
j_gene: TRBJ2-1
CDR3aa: CSARETGGLYNEQFF

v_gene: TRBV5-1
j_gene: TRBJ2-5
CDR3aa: CASSLTGGFGKTQYF